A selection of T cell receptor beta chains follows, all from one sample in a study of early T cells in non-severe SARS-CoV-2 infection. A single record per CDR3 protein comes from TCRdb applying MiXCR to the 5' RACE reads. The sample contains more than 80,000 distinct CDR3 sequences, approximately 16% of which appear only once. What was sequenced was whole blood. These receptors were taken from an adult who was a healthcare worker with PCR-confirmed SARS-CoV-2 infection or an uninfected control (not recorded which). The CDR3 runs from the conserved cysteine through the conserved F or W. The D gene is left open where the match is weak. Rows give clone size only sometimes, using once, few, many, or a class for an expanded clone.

CDR3: CAWSVPVVQEQYF
DNA: TGTGCCTGGAGTGTACCCGTCGTGCAGGAGCAGTACTTC
J: TRBJ2-7
D: .
length: 13
size: many
V: TRBV30

CDR3: CASSLGLVGNEQFF
DNA: TGTGCCAGCAGCTTAGGCCTAGTCGGCAATGAGCAGTTCTTC
J: TRBJ2-1
D: .
length: 14
size: .
V: TRBV7-9

CDR3: CASSTGGDTQYF
DNA: TGTGCCAGCTCGACCGGGGGGGATACGCAGTATTTT
J: TRBJ2-3
D: TRBD2
length: 12
size: .
V: TRBV12-3/TRBV12-4

CDR3: CASSSRDGYTEAFF
DNA: TGTGCCAGCAGCTCCCGGGACGGTTACACTGAAGCTTTCTTT
J: TRBJ1-1
D: .
length: 14
size: many
V: TRBV13

CDR3: CASVQTGFAQETQYF
DNA: TGTGCCAGCGTCCAGACAGGGTTTGCTCAAGAGACCCAGTACTTC
J: TRBJ2-5
D: TRBD1
length: 15
size: .
V: TRBV7-6

CDR3: CASSWSSLFTTDTQYF
DNA: TGTGCCAGCAGTTGGTCTAGCCTCTTCACCACAGATACGCAGTATTTT
J: TRBJ2-3
D: .
length: 16
size: few
V: TRBV2

CDR3: CASSPTGLNEQYF
DNA: TGTGCCAGCAGCCCCACGGGACTAAACGAGCAGTACTTC
J: TRBJ2-7
D: TRBD2
length: 13
size: .
V: TRBV3-1

CDR3: CASSLVTEAFF
DNA: TGTGCCAGCAGCTTAGTGACTGAAGCTTTCTTT
J: TRBJ1-1
D: .
length: 11
size: many
V: TRBV11-2

CDR3: CASTGTASGFYNEQFF
DNA: TGCGCCAGCACCGGGACGGCTAGCGGGTTTTACAATGAGCAGTTCTTC
J: TRBJ2-1
D: TRBD2
length: 16
size: few
V: TRBV10-2

CDR3: CASSLGPSGRGYEQYF
DNA: TGTGCCAGCAGCTTGGGCCCTAGCGGGAGAGGGTACGAGCAGTACTTC
J: TRBJ2-7
D: TRBD2
length: 16
size: many
V: TRBV7-2

CDR3: CAWKSGLTGELFF
DNA: TGTGCCTGGAAATCAGGGTTGACCGGGGAGCTGTTTTTT
J: TRBJ2-2
D: .
length: 13
size: .
V: TRBV30

CDR3: CASSELASTSSYEQYF
DNA: TGTGCCAGCAGTGAACTGGCGTCTACCAGCTCCTACGAGCAGTACTTC
J: TRBJ2-7
D: .
length: 16
size: .
V: TRBV6-5

CDR3: CASGMGAGEQYF
DNA: TGTGCCAGCGGCATGGGGGCCGGCGAGCAGTACTTC
J: TRBJ2-7
D: .
length: 12
size: few
V: TRBV11-2

CDR3: CASSSGQTNNSPLHF
DNA: TGTGCCAGCTCCTCGGGGCAGACTAATAATTCACCCCTCCACTTT
J: TRBJ1-6
D: .
length: 15
size: .
V: TRBV12-3/TRBV12-4

CDR3: CASSLEAGYQETQYF
DNA: TGTGCCAGCAGCTTAGAGGCAGGTTACCAAGAGACCCAGTACTTC
J: TRBJ2-5
D: .
length: 15
size: .
V: TRBV7-6

CDR3: CASRTALYEAFF
DNA: TGTGCCAGCCGGACAGCTCTCTACGAAGCTTTCTTT
J: TRBJ1-1
D: .
length: 12
size: .
V: TRBV28

CDR3: CASSLTRGGNEQFF
DNA: TGTGCCAGCAGCTTAACAAGGGGGGGAAATGAGCAGTTCTTC
J: TRBJ2-1
D: .
length: 14
size: .
V: TRBV7-2

CDR3: CASSEGQSKNIQYF
DNA: TGCGCCAGCAGTGAGGGACAGTCCAAAAACATTCAGTACTTC
J: TRBJ2-4
D: .
length: 14
size: .
V: TRBV10-1

CDR3: CASSSSLAPGETQYF
DNA: TGTGCCAGCAGTTCCTCGCTTGCCCCCGGGGAGACCCAGTACTTC
J: TRBJ2-5
D: .
length: 15
size: .
V: TRBV12-3/TRBV12-4

CDR3: CASSDFGLGTEKLFF
DNA: TGTGCCAGCAGTGATTTCGGCCTCGGGACCGAAAAACTGTTTTTT
J: TRBJ1-4
D: .
length: 15
size: .
V: TRBV6-1

CDR3: CASSLADRPVDTQYF
DNA: TGTGCCAGCAGTTTAGCGGACAGGCCCGTAGATACGCAGTATTTT
J: TRBJ2-3
D: TRBD1
length: 15
size: .
V: TRBV27

CDR3: CAWRKRDRGFYEQYF
DNA: TGTGCCTGGAGAAAACGGGACAGGGGATTTTACGAGCAGTACTTC
J: TRBJ2-7
D: TRBD1
length: 15
size: .
V: TRBV30

CDR3: CSVGTPYGYTF
DNA: TGCAGCGTGGGGACACCCTATGGCTACACCTTC
J: TRBJ1-2
D: .
length: 11
size: .
V: TRBV29-1

CDR3: CASSVVASGSNEQYF
DNA: TGTGCCAGCAGCGTAGTGGCTAGCGGGAGCAACGAGCAGTACTTC
J: TRBJ2-7
D: TRBD2
length: 15
size: few
V: TRBV9

CDR3: CASSPSEGTGELFF
DNA: TGTGCCAGCAGCCCATCGGAGGGAACCGGGGAGCTGTTTTTT
J: TRBJ2-2
D: .
length: 14
size: many
V: TRBV7-9

CDR3: CASSFNVYEQYF
DNA: TGTGCCAGCAGTTTTAACGTCTACGAGCAGTACTTC
J: TRBJ2-7
D: .
length: 12
size: few
V: TRBV12-3/TRBV12-4

CDR3: CSAKRGLSYGYTF
DNA: TGCAGTGCCAAACGGGGACTTTCTTATGGCTACACCTTC
J: TRBJ1-2
D: .
length: 13
size: .
V: TRBV20-1

CDR3: CASSLGPPGGLYNEQFF
DNA: TGTGCCAGCAGCTTAGGACCTCCGGGGGGCCTTTACAATGAGCAGTTCTTC
J: TRBJ2-1
D: .
length: 17
size: few
V: TRBV11-2

CDR3: CASSLWQGMNTEAFF
DNA: TGTGCCAGCAGTTTATGGCAGGGCATGAACACTGAAGCTTTCTTT
J: TRBJ1-1
D: .
length: 15
size: .
V: TRBV28

CDR3: CASGDGPNEKLFF
DNA: TGTGCCAGCGGGGACGGACCTAATGAAAAACTGTTTTTT
J: TRBJ1-4
D: .
length: 13
size: .
V: TRBV6-2/TRBV6-3

CDR3: CAWSVRREQPQHF
DNA: TGTGCCTGGAGTGTACGCCGGGAACAGCCCCAGCATTTT
J: TRBJ1-5
D: .
length: 13
size: many
V: TRBV30

CDR3: CASSWTSGRGEQFF
DNA: TGTGCCAGCAGCTGGACTAGCGGGAGGGGTGAGCAGTTCTTC
J: TRBJ2-1
D: TRBD2
length: 14
size: .
V: TRBV6-2/TRBV6-3

CDR3: CASSLVLPSYEQYF
DNA: TGTGCCAGCAGCTTAGTGCTACCATCCTACGAGCAGTACTTC
J: TRBJ2-7
D: .
length: 14
size: .
V: TRBV7-2

CDR3: CASSSNFFSGANVLTF
DNA: TGTGCCAGCAGCTCCAATTTCTTCTCTGGGGCCAACGTCCTGACTTTC
J: TRBJ2-6
D: .
length: 16
size: few
V: TRBV7-2

CDR3: CASSEIQGGNQPQHF
DNA: TGTGCCAGCAGTGAAATACAGGGGGGCAATCAGCCCCAGCATTTT
J: TRBJ1-5
D: TRBD1
length: 15
size: .
V: TRBV6-1

CDR3: CASSPTKQGALHEQYF
DNA: TGTGCCAGCAGCCCGACCAAGCAGGGGGCTCTGCACGAGCAGTACTTC
J: TRBJ2-7
D: TRBD1
length: 16
size: .
V: TRBV7-9

CDR3: CSVNTGGNQPQHF
DNA: TGCAGCGTTAATACAGGCGGCAATCAGCCCCAGCATTTT
J: TRBJ1-5
D: .
length: 13
size: .
V: TRBV29-1

CDR3: CASRNAGSLPRNEQYF
DNA: TGTGCCAGCAGGAATGCGGGGAGCCTCCCCCGGAACGAGCAGTACTTC
J: TRBJ2-7
D: .
length: 16
size: few
V: TRBV28

CDR3: CASSFSGTGLGELFF
DNA: TGTGCCAGCAGTTTTTCCGGGACAGGGCTCGGGGAGCTGTTTTTT
J: TRBJ2-2
D: TRBD1
length: 15
size: few
V: TRBV27

CDR3: CASSPGQGGEQFF
DNA: TGTGCCAGCAGCCCTGGACAGGGTGGCGAGCAGTTCTTC
J: TRBJ2-1
D: TRBD1
length: 13
size: few
V: TRBV14

CDR3: CSARDVAGGRTDTQYF
DNA: TGCAGTGCTAGAGATGTAGCGGGAGGGAGGACAGATACGCAGTATTTT
J: TRBJ2-3
D: TRBD2
length: 16
size: few
V: TRBV20-1

CDR3: CSVEDGQGAYGNTIYF
DNA: TGCAGCGTTGAAGATGGACAGGGGGCATATGGAAACACCATATATTTT
J: TRBJ1-3
D: TRBD1
length: 16
size: .
V: TRBV29-1

CDR3: CATSAVPAGELFF
DNA: TGTGCCACCAGTGCCGTGCCCGCCGGGGAGCTGTTTTTT
J: TRBJ2-2
D: .
length: 13
size: .
V: TRBV24-1

CDR3: CASSNRDTQYF
DNA: TGTGCCAGCAGTAACAGAGATACGCAGTATTTT
J: TRBJ2-3
D: .
length: 11
size: .
V: TRBV6-5

CDR3: CASSFSERGAPRGETQYF
DNA: TGTGCCAGCAGCTTTTCGGAGCGGGGGGCCCCTCGGGGAGAGACCCAGTACTTC
J: TRBJ2-5
D: TRBD2
length: 18
size: .
V: TRBV5-4

CDR3: CASSPTGSVYGYTF
DNA: TGTGCCAGCAGCCCCACAGGAAGCGTGTATGGCTACACCTTC
J: TRBJ1-2
D: .
length: 14
size: many
V: TRBV6-5

CDR3: CSVEGDGASTDTQYF
DNA: TGCAGCGTTGAAGGCGACGGGGCTAGCACAGATACGCAGTATTTT
J: TRBJ2-3
D: .
length: 15
size: .
V: TRBV29-1

CDR3: CATRQREDFSSYNEQFF
DNA: TGTGCCACCCGCCAGCGGGAGGATTTTAGCTCCTACAATGAGCAGTTCTTC
J: TRBJ2-1
D: TRBD2
length: 17
size: .
V: TRBV19

CDR3: CASTETGANGYTF
DNA: TGTGCCAGCACCGAGACAGGGGCTAATGGCTACACCTTC
J: TRBJ1-2
D: TRBD1
length: 13
size: .
V: TRBV6-1

CDR3: CASSLRRDILNTGELFF
DNA: TGTGCCAGCAGCTTGAGGCGGGACATTCTGAACACCGGGGAGCTGTTTTTT
J: TRBJ2-2
D: .
length: 17
size: many
V: TRBV11-2

CDR3: CASSWTGATEAFF
DNA: TGTGCCAGCAGCTGGACAGGGGCCACTGAAGCTTTCTTT
J: TRBJ1-1
D: TRBD1
length: 13
size: .
V: TRBV7-8

CDR3: CSVVYTDREWRTEAFF
DNA: TGCAGCGTGGTATACACGGACAGGGAGTGGCGGACTGAAGCTTTCTTT
J: TRBJ1-1
D: TRBD1
length: 16
size: .
V: TRBV29-1

CDR3: CASSSTRWTDNEKLFF
DNA: TGTGCCAGCAGCTCAACTCGCTGGACTGATAATGAAAAACTGTTTTTT
J: TRBJ1-4
D: .
length: 16
size: few
V: TRBV6-6